The 32 T cell receptor beta chains below were found in one sample sequenced in a study of early T cells in non-severe SARS-CoV-2 infection. One entry per CDR3 protein, called by TCRdb with MiXCR from the 5' RACE reads. The repertoire holds 65,000 to 75,000 distinct CDR3 sequences, with roughly 4.5% as singletons. Sequencing used whole blood, obtained at baseline. These receptors were obtained from an adult who was a healthcare worker with PCR-confirmed SARS-CoV-2 infection or an uninfected control (not recorded which). The donor label of this sample is uncertain.

The sample holds many counts of this clonotype. The gene calls are TRBV4-3 and TRBJ2-1, with D possibly TRBD2 on 5 matching bases. Trimming took 1 base from V and 7 from J, leaving 8 bases between them. This CDR3 has 13 residues. Germline CDR1 is LGHNA and CDR2 is YSLEER. CDR3 protein: CASSQVTGNEQFF. The CDR3 DNA follows: TGCGCCAGCAGCCAAGTAACGGGGAATGAGCAGTTCTTC.

At least ten counts were recorded for this clonotype. The chain links TRBV5-6 to TRBJ2-7; 7 bases are shared with TRBD2. The junction had 5 bases not matched to a gene; V was cut back by 2 bases and J by 3 bases. The CDR3 has 14 amino acids. From germline, CDR1 is SGHDT and CDR2 YYEEEE. CDR3 DNA: TGTGCCAGCAGCTTAAGGCGGGGGAACTACGAGCAGTACTTC. It specifies CASSLRRGNYEQYF. Based on the CDR3 plus reference TRBV5-6 and TRBJ2-7, the full variable domain is DAGVTQSPTHLIKTRGQQVTLRCSPKSGHDTVSWYQQALGQGPQFIFQYYEEEERQRGNFPDRFSGHQFPNYSSELNVNALLLGDSALYLCASSLRRGNYEQYFGPGTRLTVT.

This clonotype was seen a handful of times. The chain joins TRBV5-1 to TRBJ1-2; D remains unclear. V lost 2 bases, J lost 2 bases, and 7 bases lay in between. This CDR3 is 13 amino acids long. CDR1 and CDR2 (germline): SGHRS, YFSETQ. This CDR3 reads CASSLDANYGYTF. The CDR3 nucleotides are TGCGCCAGCAGCTTAGACGCAAACTATGGCTACACCTTC.

This clonotype was seen at least ten times. The rearrangement links TRBV20-1 to TRBJ2-7; D possibly corresponds to TRBD1 (6 bases). The V end lost 1 base, the J end lost 3 bases, and 13 bases lay between the germline ends. This CDR3 spans 14 amino acids. From germline, CDR1 is DFQATT and CDR2 SNEGSKA (reference sequence). The CDR3 DNA follows: TGCAGTGCTAGAGTGTCAGGGGAAGGCTACGAGCAGTACTTC. Amino acid sequence: CSARVSGEGYEQYF.

This chain joins TRBV5-6 and TRBJ1-5; perhaps TRBD1 as D (5 bases). CDR3 size: 15 residues. CDR1 and CDR2 (germline): SGHDT, YYEEEE. V gave up 1 base and J gave up 3 bases, with 11 bases separating them. CDR3 nucleotide sequence: TGTGCCAGCAGCTTGAGGGACGGACTCAATCAGCCCCAGCATTTT. Translating gives CASSLRDGLNQPQHF.

The chain recombines TRBV12-3 or TRBV12-4 with TRBJ1-1; 10 positions agree with TRBD1. The CDR3 consists of 15 residues. The J segment lost 11 bases and the V segment lost 6 bases, leaving 15 bases of the junction unmatched. The CDR3 spells CASSRRGQGLYWAFF. CDR3 nucleotides: TGTGCCAGCAGCCGGCGGGGACAGGGGCTTTATTGGGCTTTCTTT.

This clonotype was seen a handful of times. This CDR3 reads CASTPGRGLAPEAFF. DNA of the CDR3: TGTGCCAGCACTCCGGGGCGGGGGCTAGCCCCTGAAGCTTTCTTT. The rearrangement links TRBV11-2 to TRBJ1-1; tentative D call: TRBD1 (6 bases). Germline V lookup: CDR1 SGHAT, CDR2 FQNNGV. V lost 7 bases to trimming and J lost 6 bases, with 21 bases between them. CDR3 length equals 15 residues.

This clonotype was recorded many times. This chain connects TRBV7-9 to TRBJ1-1; D might be TRBD1 (5 bases). Trimming pared 5 bases from V and 7 bases from J, leaving 11 bases between. The CDR3 consists of 12 residues. Germline lookup yields CDR1 SEHNR and CDR2 FQNEAQ (reference sequence). DNA of the CDR3: TGTGCCAGCAGCACATCGACAGATGAAGCTTTCTTT. Its translation is CASSTSTDEAFF.

This clonotype has ten or more counts. This rearrangement joins TRBV11-2 to TRBJ2-2; perhaps TRBD1 as D (5 bases). The V and J ends lost 2 bases and 1 base respectively, with 8 bases between them. The CDR3 runs to 15 residues. Germline-derived CDR1 and CDR2 are SGHAT and FQNNGV. The CDR3 DNA reads TGTGCCAGCAGCTTAATGCAGGGGAACACCGGGGAGCTGTTTTTT. Amino acid sequence: CASSLMQGNTGELFF.

This clonotype was observed many times. The genes are TRBV29-1 and TRBJ2-6; TRBD2 might be the D (5 bases). The germline CDR1 and CDR2 sequences are SQVTM and ANQGSEA. With 2 bases removed from V and 4 bases from J, the gap between germline ends came to 15 bases. The CDR3 is made up of 16 amino acids. The CDR3 region is CSVEIEGSSGANVLTF. The DNA for the CDR3 is TGCAGCGTTGAAATTGAGGGCAGCTCAGGGGCCAACGTCCTGACTTTC.

A note on this clonotype: This may be a read error, as it is one base from a much larger clone. V usage is TRBV7-8 and J usage is TRBJ2-5, with 7 bases aligning to TRBD2. The CDR3 totals 11 residues. The germline V gene encodes CDR1 SGHVS and CDR2 FQNEAQ. V shed 5 bases, J shed 7 bases, and the junction held 1 base outside the gene matches. The CDR3 loop is CASSPGGTQYF. In DNA, the CDR3 is TGTGCCAGCAGCCCGGGGGGGACCCAGTACTTC.

Ten or more counts support this clonotype. V usage is TRBV11-3 and J usage is TRBJ2-3, with TRBD2 matching 13 bases. In germline, CDR1 is SGHNT, CDR2 YENEEA. V lost 5 bases, J lost 4 bases, and 3 bases stayed unmatched. There are 15 residues in the CDR3. The CDR3 loop reads CASSGLAGAADTQYF. The CDR3 DNA reads as TGTGCCAGCAGCGGACTAGCGGGGGCGGCAGATACGCAGTATTTT.

This chain links TRBV2 with TRBJ1-2, with D perhaps TRBD1 (6 bases). Germline V gene sequence: CDR1 SNHLY, CDR2 FYNNEI. The CDR3 has 14 amino acids. V shed 6 bases and J shed 8 bases, with 19 bases lying between them. CDR3: CASRATGNLSGYTF. The CDR3 DNA follows: TGTGCCAGCAGGGCTACAGGGAATCTTTCCGGCTACACCTTC.

This clonotype was counted at least ten times. The gene calls are TRBV13 and TRBJ2-7; perhaps TRBD2 as D (5 bases). The CDR3 has 15 amino acids. Looked up from germline, CDR1 is PRHDT and CDR2 is FYEKMQ (reference sequence). V was shortened by 1 base and J by 0 bases, with 10 bases between the two germline ends. The CDR3 is CASSLAAGLSYEQYF. CDR3 DNA: TGTGCCAGCAGCTTAGCGGCGGGTCTCTCCTACGAGCAGTACTTC. Variable domain in full (rest from reference TRBV13 and TRBJ2-7): AAGVIQSPRHLIKEKRETATLKCYPIPRHDTVYWYQQGPGQDPQFLISFYEKMQSDKGSIPDRFSAQQFSDYHSELNMSSLELGDSALYFCASSLAAGLSYEQYFGPGTRLTVT.

This clonotype was observed a handful of times. The chain carries TRBV7-3 and TRBJ2-1, with TRBD1 identical over 11 bases. Per germline, CDR1 SGHTA and CDR2 FQGTGA. The CDR3 is 16 amino acids. V was clipped by 2 bases and J by 8 bases; unmatched bases: 8. CDR3 coding DNA: TGTGCCAGCAGCTTAGGAGGACAGGGGGCGCGAGATGAGCAGTTCTTC. It codes for CASSLGGQGARDEQFF.

This sequence joins TRBV6-5 and TRBJ2-3; D call uncertain. CDR3 size: 11 residues. Germline CDR1 and CDR2: MNHEY and SVGAGI. The chain's CDR3 is CATRRTDTQYF. CDR3 DNA sequence: TGTGCGACCAGACGGACAGATACGCAGTATTTT.

The CDR3 nucleotides are TGTGCCAGCAGCTCAGGACAGAGCGCTAACTATGGCTACACCTTC. Amino acid sequence: CASSSGQSANYGYTF. This rearrangement joins TRBV7-9 to TRBJ1-2, with a possible D match to TRBD1 (6 bases). CDR1 is SEHNR, CDR2 FQNEAQ, per germline (reference sequence). V was shortened by 4 bases and J by 0 bases, with 12 bases between the two germline ends. This CDR3 contains 15 residues.

In its sample, this clonotype was seen many times. The V gene is TRBV7-9, the J gene TRBJ2-7; TRBD1 agrees at 11 bases. Germline V gene data show CDR1 as SEHNR and CDR2 as FQNEAQ (reference sequence). V lost 4 bases, J lost 5 bases, and 7 bases stayed unmatched. The CDR3 consists of 15 residues. CDR3 residues: CASSYSGQGADEQYF. In DNA form, the CDR3 reads TGTGCCAGCAGCTACAGTGGACAGGGGGCAGACGAGCAGTACTTC.

This clonotype was found a few times. This sequence joins TRBV6-6 and TRBJ1-1; 8 bases are a match to TRBD1. V lost 4 bases to trimming and J lost 1 base; unmatched junction nucleotides: 5. This CDR3 is 15 amino acids long. Germline values: CDR1 MNHNY, CDR2 SVGAGI (reference sequence). The CDR3 sequence: CASSSPGTGNTEAFF. The CDR3 coding sequence is TGTGCCAGCAGTTCCCCCGGGACAGGGAACACTGAAGCTTTCTTT.

This clonotype appeared many times. The rearrangement links TRBV4-3 to TRBJ2-6; D gene unclear. The ends were cut back, 0 bases at V and 1 base at J, with 7 bases in the middle. Per the germline V gene, CDR1 is LGHNA and CDR2 is YSLEER. This CDR3 has 16 amino acids. The CDR3 sequence is CASSQETGSGANVLTF. The CDR3 region has the DNA TGCGCCAGCAGCCAAGAAACCGGGTCTGGGGCCAACGTCCTGACTTTC.

This clonotype was recorded many times. The V and J genes are TRBV4-2 and TRBJ2-7, with D tentatively TRBD1 or TRBD2 (5 bases each). Trimming took off 4 bases at V and 3 bases at J, with 16 bases between the two ends. The CDR3 totals 15 residues. In germline, CDR1 is LGHNA, CDR2 YNFKEQ. The CDR3, as DNA: TGTGCCAGCAGCCCCCATCGAGGGGACCTCTACGAGCAGTACTTC. This translates into CASSPHRGDLYEQYF.

This clonotype has more than one count but fewer than ten. The chain employs TRBV7-2 and TRBJ2-3, with TRBD2 matching over 10 bases. The CDR3 consists of 15 residues. V shed 3 bases and J 6 bases; nucleotides not matched to a gene: 6. Germline loops: CDR1 SGHTA, CDR2 FQGNSA. The DNA of the CDR3 is TGTGCCAGCAGCTTCTCCAGCGGGGGGGCGGATACGCAGTATTTT. Translating gives CASSFSSGGADTQYF.

This clonotype was picked up a small number of times. The J gene is TRBJ1-4, the V gene TRBV5-1, with 8 nucleotides matching TRBD1. The CDR3 runs 15 residues. V dropped 0 bases and J dropped 10; count of bases not matched to a gene: 8. Germline V CDR1 and CDR2: SGHRS, YFSETQ. The CDR3 nucleotides read TGCGCCAGCAGCTTGGCCAACCAGGGGGCAGGAAAACTGTTTTTT. Translation gives CASSLANQGAGKLFF.

This clonotype came up a few times. The chain joins TRBV12-5 to TRBJ2-5; D could derive from TRBD1 or TRBD2 (5 bases each). CDR3 length: 13 residues. Looked up from germline, CDR1 is LGHNT and CDR2 is FRNRAP. Trimming pared 2 bases from V and 6 bases from J, leaving 10 bases between. The CDR3 DNA reads TGTGCTAGTGGTTTGATTGGGGGACAGACCCAGTACTTC. As protein: CASGLIGGQTQYF.

This clonotype was counted many times. The chain employs TRBV5-1 and TRBJ1-2, with 8 positions matching TRBD1. Germline V lookup: CDR1 SGHRS, CDR2 YFSETQ. The CDR3 runs to 14 residues. Losses at the gene ends were 4 bases for V and 5 bases for J; bases not matched to a gene: 7. CDR3 sequence reads: CASSPGTGGYGYTF. CDR3 in DNA: TGCGCCAGCAGCCCAGGGACAGGCGGATATGGCTACACCTTC.

This clonotype has just a few counts. This rearrangement joins TRBV5-1 to TRBJ2-7, with 9 positions matching TRBD1. The junction had 13 bases not matched to a gene; V was cut back by 4 bases and J by 2 bases. Per the germline V gene, CDR1 is SGHRS and CDR2 is YFSETQ. The CDR3 consists of 17 residues. CDR3 sequence (DNA): TGCGCCAGCAGCCCGGGGACAGGGCTTGGCTGGGCCTACGAGCAGTACTTC. This gives the protein CASSPGTGLGWAYEQYF.

This clonotype showed up many times. The chain employs TRBV20-1 and TRBJ1-2; maybe TRBD1 (5 bases). This CDR3 has 14 residues. Germline V gene sequence: CDR1 DFQATT, CDR2 SNEGSKA (reference sequence). Trimming removed 6 bases at V and 0 bases at J, with 14 bases between. The CDR3 region has the DNA TGCAGTGCCAGGGACCGCCGATCTAACTATGGCTACACCTTC. Translation: CSARDRRSNYGYTF.

This sequence joins TRBV6-5 and TRBJ2-7, with 9 bases fitting TRBD1. This CDR3 has 15 residues. V lost 4 bases, J lost 3 bases, and 7 bases stayed unmatched. Germline loops: CDR1 MNHEY, CDR2 SVGAGI. CDR3 coding DNA: TGTGCCAGCAGTTTCACGGGACAGGGAGACTACGAGCAGTACTTC. Its protein product is CASSFTGQGDYEQYF.

This clonotype was found many times. The chain recombines TRBV25-1 with TRBJ1-2, with D unclear. This CDR3 has 14 amino acids. Germline CDR1 reads MGHDK; CDR2 reads SYGVNS. The ends were cut back, 4 bases at V and 5 bases at J, with 14 bases in the middle. CDR3 DNA: TGTGCCAGCAGTGTCAGAAGTGTGTTTTATGGCTACACCTTC. Translated, it gives CASSVRSVFYGYTF.

Ten or more counts support this clonotype. The chain employs TRBV7-2 and TRBJ2-1; D not certain. V was trimmed by 3 bases and J by 3 bases, leaving 9 bases between them. The CDR3 spans 14 residues. Germline V gives CDR1 SGHTA, CDR2 FQGNSA. CDR3 in amino acids: CASSFDSYYNEQFF. CDR3 in DNA: TGTGCCAGCAGCTTTGACTCCTACTACAATGAGCAGTTCTTC. Supplemented by reference TRBV7-2 and TRBJ2-1, the full variable domain reads GAGVSQSPSNKVTEKGKDVELRCDPISGHTALYWYRQSLGQGLEFLIYFQGNSAPDKSGLPSDRFSAERTGGSVSTLTIQRTQQEDSAVYLCASSFDSYYNEQFFGPGTRLTVL.

This clonotype was counted ten times or more. V and J are TRBV5-1 and TRBJ2-1; possibly TRBD1 for D (5 bases). Germline assignment: CDR1 SGHRS and CDR2 YFSETQ. The V and J ends lost 4 bases and 7 bases respectively, with 9 bases between them. This CDR3 contains 12 residues. CDR3 bases: TGCGCCAGCAGCGGGCAGGGTAATGAGCAGTTCTTC. As protein: CASSGQGNEQFF.

This clonotype has at least ten counts. This chain connects TRBV29-1 to TRBJ2-3; 9 bases fit TRBD1. CDR1 SQVTM and CDR2 ANQGSEA come from the germline V gene. The CDR3 length is 14 residues. J gave up 4 bases and V 6 bases, and 8 bases lay outside the gene matches. Written as DNA, the CDR3 is TGCAGCGTGGCGGGACAGGGAAGGGCAGATACGCAGTATTTT. Its protein product is CSVAGQGRADTQYF.